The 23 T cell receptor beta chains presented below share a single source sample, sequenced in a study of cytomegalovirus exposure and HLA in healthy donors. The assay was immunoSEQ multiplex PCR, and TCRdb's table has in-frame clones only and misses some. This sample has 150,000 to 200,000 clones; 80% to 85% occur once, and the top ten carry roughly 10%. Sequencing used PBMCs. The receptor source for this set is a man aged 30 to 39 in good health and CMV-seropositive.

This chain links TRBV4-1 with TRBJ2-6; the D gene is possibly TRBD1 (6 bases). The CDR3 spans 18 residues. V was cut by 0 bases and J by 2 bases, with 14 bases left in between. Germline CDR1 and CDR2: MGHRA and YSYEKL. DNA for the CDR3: TGCGCCAGCAGCCAAGAGGGGTCCACAGGGCCTGGGGCCAACGTCCTGACTTTC. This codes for CASSQEGSTGPGANVLTF.

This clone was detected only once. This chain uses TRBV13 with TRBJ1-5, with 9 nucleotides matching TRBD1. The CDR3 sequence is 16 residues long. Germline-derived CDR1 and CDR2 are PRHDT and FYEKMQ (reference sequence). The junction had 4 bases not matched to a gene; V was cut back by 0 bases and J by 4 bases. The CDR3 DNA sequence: TGTGCCAGCAGCTTAGGCTGGACAGGGGCGAATCAGCCCCAGCATTTT. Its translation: CASSLGWTGANQPQHF.

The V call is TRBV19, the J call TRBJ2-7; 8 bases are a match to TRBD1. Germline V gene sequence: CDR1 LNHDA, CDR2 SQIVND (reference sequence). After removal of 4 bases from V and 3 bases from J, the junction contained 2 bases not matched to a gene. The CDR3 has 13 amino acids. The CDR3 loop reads CASSSGQGYEQYF. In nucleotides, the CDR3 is TGTGCCAGTAGTAGCGGACAGGGCTACGAGCAGTACTTC. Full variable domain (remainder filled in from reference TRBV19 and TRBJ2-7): DGGITQSPKYLFRKEGQNVTLSCEQNLNHDAMYWYRQDPGQGLRLIYYSQIVNDFQKGDIAEGYSVSREKKESFPLTVTSAQKNPTAFYLCASSSGQGYEQYFGPGTRLTVT.

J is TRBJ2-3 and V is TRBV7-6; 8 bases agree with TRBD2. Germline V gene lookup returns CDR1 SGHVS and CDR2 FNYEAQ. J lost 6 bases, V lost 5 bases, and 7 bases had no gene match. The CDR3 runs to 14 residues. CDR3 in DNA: TGTGCCAGCAGCGTCGGGAGGGGGTCTGATACGCAGTATTTT. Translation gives CASSVGRGSDTQYF.

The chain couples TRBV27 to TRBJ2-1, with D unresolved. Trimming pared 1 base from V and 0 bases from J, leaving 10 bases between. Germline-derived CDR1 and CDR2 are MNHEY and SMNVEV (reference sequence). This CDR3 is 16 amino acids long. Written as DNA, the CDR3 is TGTGCCAGCAGTTTATTCGTGCTGAGCTCCTACAATGAGCAGTTCTTC. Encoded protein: CASSLFVLSSYNEQFF.

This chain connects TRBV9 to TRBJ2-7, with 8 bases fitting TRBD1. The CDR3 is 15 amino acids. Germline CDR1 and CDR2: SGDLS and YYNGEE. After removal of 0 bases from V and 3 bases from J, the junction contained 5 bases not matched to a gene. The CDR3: CASSVAGQAHYEQYF. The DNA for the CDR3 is TGTGCCAGCAGCGTAGCGGGACAGGCGCACTACGAGCAGTACTTC.

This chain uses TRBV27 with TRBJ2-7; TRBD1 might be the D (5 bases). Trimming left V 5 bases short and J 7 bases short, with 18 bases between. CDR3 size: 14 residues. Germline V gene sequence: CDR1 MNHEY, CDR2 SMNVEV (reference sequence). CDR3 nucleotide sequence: TGTGCCAGCAGTCCCTTCCCTGACAGTCTAGAGCAGTACTTC. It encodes CASSPFPDSLEQYF.

The CDR3 loop reads CASSQDVQENYGYTF. The DNA of the CDR3 is TGCGCCAGCAGCCAAGATGTTCAGGAAAACTATGGCTACACCTTC. This rearrangement joins TRBV4-3 to TRBJ1-2; D remains ambiguous. Trimming cost V 0 bases and J 2 bases, with 10 bases left between them. This CDR3 spans 15 amino acids. The V gene's germline CDR1 is LGHNA and CDR2 YSLEER.

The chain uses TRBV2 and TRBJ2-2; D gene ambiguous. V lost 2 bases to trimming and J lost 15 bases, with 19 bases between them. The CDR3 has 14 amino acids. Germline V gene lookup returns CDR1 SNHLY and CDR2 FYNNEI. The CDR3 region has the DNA TGTGCCAGCAGTGAAACGCGGAACACCGGGTGGATGTTTTTT. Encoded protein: CASSETRNTGWMFF. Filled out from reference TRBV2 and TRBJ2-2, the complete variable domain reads EPEVTQTPSHQVTQMGQEVILRCVPISNHLYFYWYRQILGQKVEFLVSFYNNEISEKSEIFDDQFSVERPDGSNFTLKIRSTKLEDSAMYFCASSETRNTGWMFFGEGSRLTVL.

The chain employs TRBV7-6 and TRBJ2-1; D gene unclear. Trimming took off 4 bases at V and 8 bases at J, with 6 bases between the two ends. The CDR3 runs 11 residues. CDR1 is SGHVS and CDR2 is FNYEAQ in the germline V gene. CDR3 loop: CASSSGDEQFF. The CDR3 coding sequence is TGTGCCAGCAGCTCGGGTGATGAGCAGTTCTTC.

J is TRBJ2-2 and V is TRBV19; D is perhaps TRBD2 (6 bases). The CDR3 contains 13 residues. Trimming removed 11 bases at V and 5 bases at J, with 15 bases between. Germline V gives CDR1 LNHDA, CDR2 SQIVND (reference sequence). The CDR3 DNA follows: TGTGCCGGGGCGGGGCCGGGGACCGGGGAGCTGTTTTTT. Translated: CAGAGPGTGELFF. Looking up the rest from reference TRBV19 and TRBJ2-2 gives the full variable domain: DGGITQSPKYLFRKEGQNVTLSCEQNLNHDAMYWYRQDPGQGLRLIYYSQIVNDFQKGDIAEGYSVSREKKESFPLTVTSAQKNPTAFYLCAGAGPGTGELFFGEGSRLTVL.

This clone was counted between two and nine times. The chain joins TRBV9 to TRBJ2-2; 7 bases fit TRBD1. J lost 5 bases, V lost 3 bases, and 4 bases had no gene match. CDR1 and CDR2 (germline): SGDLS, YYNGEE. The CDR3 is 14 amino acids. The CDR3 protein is CASSGQGGTGELFF. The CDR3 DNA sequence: TGTGCCAGCAGCGGACAGGGTGGGACCGGGGAGCTGTTTTTT.

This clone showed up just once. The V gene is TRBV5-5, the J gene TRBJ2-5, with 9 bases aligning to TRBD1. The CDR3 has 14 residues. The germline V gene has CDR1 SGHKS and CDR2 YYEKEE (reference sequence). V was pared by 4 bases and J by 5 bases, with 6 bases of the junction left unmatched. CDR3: CASSVRQGDETQYF. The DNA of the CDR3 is TGTGCCAGCAGCGTCCGACAGGGGGACGAGACCCAGTACTTC.

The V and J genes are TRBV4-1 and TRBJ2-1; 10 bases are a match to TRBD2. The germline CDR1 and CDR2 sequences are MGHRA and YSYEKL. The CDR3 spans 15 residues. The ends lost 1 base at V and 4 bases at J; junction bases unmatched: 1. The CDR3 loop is CASSQASGGYNEQFF. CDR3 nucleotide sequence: TGCGCCAGCAGCCAAGCTAGCGGGGGTTACAATGAGCAGTTCTTC.

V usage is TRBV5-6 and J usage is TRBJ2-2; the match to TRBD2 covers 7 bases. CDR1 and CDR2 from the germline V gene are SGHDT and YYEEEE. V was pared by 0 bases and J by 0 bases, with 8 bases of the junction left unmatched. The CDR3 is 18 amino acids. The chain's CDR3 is CASSLAPSGVANTGELFF. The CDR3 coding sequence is TGTGCCAGCAGCTTGGCACCAAGCGGGGTTGCGAACACCGGGGAGCTGTTTTTT.

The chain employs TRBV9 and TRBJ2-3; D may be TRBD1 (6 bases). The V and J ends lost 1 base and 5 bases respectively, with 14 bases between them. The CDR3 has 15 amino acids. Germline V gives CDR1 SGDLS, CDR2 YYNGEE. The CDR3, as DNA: TGTGCCAGCAGCGTAACGTGGGGGCTGGGAGATACGCAGTATTTT. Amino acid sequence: CASSVTWGLGDTQYF.

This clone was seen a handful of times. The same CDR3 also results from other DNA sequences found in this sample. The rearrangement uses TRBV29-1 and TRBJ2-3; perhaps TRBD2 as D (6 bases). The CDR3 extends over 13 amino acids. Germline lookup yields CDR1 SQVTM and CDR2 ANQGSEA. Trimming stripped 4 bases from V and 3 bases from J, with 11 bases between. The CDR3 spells CSVVGGVTDTQYF. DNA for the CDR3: TGCAGCGTTGTGGGGGGTGTGACAGATACGCAGTATTTT.

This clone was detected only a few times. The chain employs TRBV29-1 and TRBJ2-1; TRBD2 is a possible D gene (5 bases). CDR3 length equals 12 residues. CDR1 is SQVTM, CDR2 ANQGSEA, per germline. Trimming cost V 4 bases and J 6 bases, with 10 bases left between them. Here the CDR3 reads CSVGMSGNEQFF. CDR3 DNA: TGCAGCGTTGGCATGAGCGGCAATGAGCAGTTCTTC.

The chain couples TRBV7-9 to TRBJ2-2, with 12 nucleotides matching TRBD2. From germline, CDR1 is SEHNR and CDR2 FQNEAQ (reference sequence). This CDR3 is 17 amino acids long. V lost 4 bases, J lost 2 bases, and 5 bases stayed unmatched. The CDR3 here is CASSSRTSGKNTGELFF. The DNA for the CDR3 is TGTGCCAGCAGCTCCCGGACTAGCGGGAAAAACACCGGGGAGCTGTTTTTT.

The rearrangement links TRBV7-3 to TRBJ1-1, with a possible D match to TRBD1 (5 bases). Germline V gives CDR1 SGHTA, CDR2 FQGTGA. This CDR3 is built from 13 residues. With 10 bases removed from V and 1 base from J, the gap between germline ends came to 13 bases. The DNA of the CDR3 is TGTGCCACCAGAAAGGGGCAGAACACTGAAGCTTTCTTT. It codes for CATRKGQNTEAFF.

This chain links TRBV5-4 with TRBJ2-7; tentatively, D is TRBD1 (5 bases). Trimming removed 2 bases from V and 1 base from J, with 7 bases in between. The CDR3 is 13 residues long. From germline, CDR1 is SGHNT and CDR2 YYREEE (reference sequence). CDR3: CASSFAGSYEQYF. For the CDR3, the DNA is TGTGCCAGCAGCTTCGCAGGGTCCTACGAGCAGTACTTC. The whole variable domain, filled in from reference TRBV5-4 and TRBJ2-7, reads ETGVTQSPTHLIKTRGQQVTLRCSSQSGHNTVSWYQQALGQGPQFIFQYYREEENGRGNFPPRFSGLQFPNYSSELNVNALELDDSALYLCASSFAGSYEQYFGPGTRLTVT.

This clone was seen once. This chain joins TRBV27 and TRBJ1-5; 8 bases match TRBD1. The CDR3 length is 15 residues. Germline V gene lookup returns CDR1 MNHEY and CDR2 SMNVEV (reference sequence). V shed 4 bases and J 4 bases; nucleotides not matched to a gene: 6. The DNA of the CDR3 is TGTGCCAGCAGTTGGACAGGGAATGGGAATCAGCCCCAGCATTTT. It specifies CASSWTGNGNQPQHF.

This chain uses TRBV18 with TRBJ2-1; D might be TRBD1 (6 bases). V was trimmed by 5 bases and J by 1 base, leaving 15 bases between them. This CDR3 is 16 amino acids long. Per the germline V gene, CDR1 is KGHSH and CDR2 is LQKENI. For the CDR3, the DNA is TGTGCCAGCTCATCCATCAGGGGAATTTCCTACAATGAGCAGTTCTTC. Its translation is CASSSIRGISYNEQFF.